The 23 T cell receptor beta chains below all came from one sample that was sequenced in a study of identical twins. MiXCR was run by TCRdb on the 5' RACE reads, yielding one entry per CDR3 protein. The repertoire holds about 660,000 distinct CDR3 sequences, with 8.5% to 9.5% as singletons. In addition, the sample was reused for a study of yellow fever vaccine responses in identical twins.

The sample consisted of PBMCs. These receptors all stem from a woman under 30 in good health.

In this sample, this clonotype turned up many times. V is TRBV7-9 and J is TRBJ1-1; no firm D call. This CDR3 has 16 residues. Germline V gene lookup returns CDR1 SEHNR and CDR2 FQNEAQ (reference sequence). The germline V and J ends were trimmed by 5 bases and 4 bases, with 20 bases remaining between them. The CDR3 spells CASSPPPGLRGTEAFF. The CDR3 DNA sequence: TGTGCCAGCAGCCCCCCCCCGGGTCTTCGAGGCACTGAAGCTTTCTTT. Drawing the rest from reference TRBV7-9 and TRBJ1-1, the complete variable domain is DTGVSQNPRHKITKRGQNVTFRCDPISEHNRLYWYRQTLGQGPEFLTYFQNEAQLEKSRLLSDRFSAERPKGSFSTLEIQRTEQGDSAMYLCASSPPPGLRGTEAFFGQGTRLTVV.

This clonotype came up a few times. The chain carries TRBV6-1 and TRBJ1-4; D gene unclear. The length of the CDR3 is 16 residues. V was shortened by 0 bases and J by 0 bases, with 8 bases between the two germline ends. The V gene's germline CDR1 is MNHNS and CDR2 SASEGT. The CDR3 spells CASSEARGSTNEKLFF. The CDR3 DNA reads as TGTGCCAGCAGTGAAGCGCGGGGATCAACTAATGAAAAACTGTTTTTT.

This clonotype was detected many times. This sequence joins TRBV24-1 and TRBJ1-5, with TRBD1 as a possible D gene (5 bases). The germline CDR1 and CDR2 sequences are KGHDR and SFDVKD. The CDR3 length is 16 residues. Trimming took off 2 bases at V and 1 base at J, with 11 bases between the two ends. The CDR3 spells CATSDSGASSNQPQHF. For the CDR3, the DNA is TGTGCCACCAGTGATTCCGGGGCATCGAGCAATCAGCCCCAGCATTTT.

In its sample, this clonotype was seen a few times. The V and J genes are TRBV25-1 and TRBJ2-7; 11 bases agree with TRBD2. Germline CDR1 and CDR2: MGHDK and SYGVNS. The CDR3 totals 15 residues. The J segment lost 0 bases and the V segment lost 4 bases, leaving 2 bases of the junction unmatched. The CDR3 sequence: CASSGGLAGSYEQYF. DNA of the CDR3: TGTGCCAGCAGTGGAGGACTAGCGGGCTCCTACGAGCAGTACTTC.

In nucleotides, the CDR3 is TGTGCCAGCGGGTGGGCCGGGGAGCTGTTTTTT. Its translation is CASGWAGELFF. The chain carries TRBV9 and TRBJ2-2; no clear D gene. The germline V gene encodes CDR1 SGDLS and CDR2 YYNGEE. Deletions cut 7 bases from V and 6 bases from J, with 7 bases between. The CDR3 spans 11 residues.

This clonotype has ten or more counts. V is TRBV12-3 or TRBV12-4 and J is TRBJ2-1; D tentatively reads TRBD1 or TRBD2 (5 bases each). Trimming took 6 bases from V and 6 from J, leaving 15 bases between them. The CDR3 covers 14 residues. Here the CDR3 reads CASSRDPSANEQFF. CDR3 sequence (DNA): TGTGCCAGCAGCCGGGACCCCAGCGCCAATGAGCAGTTCTTC.

This clonotype was picked up many times. Relative to the germline gene, one junction end is altered; a read error may explain this. The rearrangement uses TRBV5-1 and TRBJ2-7; TRBD1 aligns across 8 bases. Germline values: CDR1 SGHRS, CDR2 YFSETQ. The CDR3 extends over 14 amino acids. The CDR3 here is CASSPGQGGYEQYF. CDR3 nucleotide sequence: TGTGCCAGCAGCCCAGGACAGGGTGGGTACGAGCAGTACTTC.

The genes are TRBV7-8 and TRBJ2-3; 12 bases agree with TRBD2. CDR1 is SGHVS and CDR2 is FQNEAQ in the germline V gene. With V trimmed by 5 bases and J by 0 bases, 15 bases remained unmatched. This CDR3 is built from 20 residues. CDR3 amino acids: CASSPDLTSGGMTSTDTQYF. CDR3 nucleotide sequence: TGTGCCAGCAGCCCCGATCTGACTAGCGGGGGAATGACTAGCACAGATACGCAGTATTTT. Full variable domain (rest looked up from reference TRBV7-8 and TRBJ2-3): GAGVSQSPRYKVAKRGQDVALRCDPISGHVSLFWYQQALGQGPEFLTYFQNEAQLDKSGLPSDRFFAERPEGSVSTLKIQRTQQEDSAVYLCASSPDLTSGGMTSTDTQYFGPGTRLTVL.

This chain uses TRBV4-3 with TRBJ2-7; 8 bases align to TRBD1. The CDR3 totals 15 residues. The J segment lost 6 bases and the V segment lost 0 bases, leaving 7 bases of the junction unmatched. Germline V gene lookup returns CDR1 LGHNA and CDR2 YSLEER. CDR3: CASSQEWQGAREQYF. Written as DNA, the CDR3 is TGCGCCAGCAGCCAAGAGTGGCAGGGGGCGCGCGAGCAGTACTTC.

Many counts were recorded for this clonotype. The V and J genes are TRBV19 and TRBJ2-1; 12 nucleotides line up with TRBD2. The CDR3 is made up of 15 amino acids. CDR1 and CDR2 (germline): LNHDA, SQIVND (reference sequence). After removal of 4 bases from V and 6 bases from J, the junction contained 4 bases not matched to a gene. The CDR3 DNA follows: TGTGCCAGTAGTACCGGACTAGCGGGAACCAATGAGCAGTTCTTC. It specifies CASSTGLAGTNEQFF.

This clonotype was observed a handful of times. The genes are TRBV4-2 and TRBJ2-3; D may be TRBD1 or TRBD2 (5 bases each). The CDR3 is 18 residues long. V was shortened by 4 bases and J by 2 bases, with 22 bases between the two germline ends. Germline V lookup: CDR1 LGHNA, CDR2 YNFKEQ. The CDR3 DNA is TGTGCCAGCAGCCTCCAAACCCCAGGGACCGATTTCACAGATACGCAGTATTTT. Its translation: CASSLQTPGTDFTDTQYF.

The J gene is TRBJ2-7, the V gene TRBV11-2; D gene uncertain. CDR3 length: 14 residues. Looked up from germline, CDR1 is SGHAT and CDR2 is FQNNGV. Deletions cut 1 base from V and 3 bases from J, with 10 bases between. The CDR3 reads CASSLGPVIYEQYF. In DNA form, the CDR3 reads TGTGCCAGCAGCTTAGGACCCGTAATCTACGAGCAGTACTTC.

This chain links TRBV3-1 with TRBJ1-6; D may be TRBD1 (5 bases). The length of the CDR3 is 15 residues. Looked up from germline, CDR1 is LGHDT and CDR2 is YNNKEL (reference sequence). The ends were cut back, 0 bases at V and 9 bases at J, with 12 bases in the middle. CDR3 loop: CASSQDHGGGSPLHF. As DNA, the CDR3 is TGTGCCAGCAGCCAAGATCACGGGGGGGGTTCACCCCTCCACTTT.

This clonotype showed up just a few times. The chain combines TRBV20-1 with TRBJ1-5; 11 nucleotides line up with TRBD1. J gave up 3 bases and V 0 bases, and 4 bases lay outside the gene matches. Per germline, CDR1 DFQATT and CDR2 SNEGSKA (reference sequence). CDR3 length: 16 amino acids. The DNA for the CDR3 is TGCAGTGCTAGAGAGGGGACAGGGGGGTACAATCAGCCCCAGCATTTT. Its translation is CSAREGTGGYNQPQHF.

The table lists this clonotype with a few counts. The chain links TRBV12-3 or TRBV12-4 to TRBJ1-4; 7 bases align to TRBD1. J gave up 6 bases and V 2 bases, and 12 bases lay outside the gene matches. The CDR3 has 17 amino acids. The CDR3: CASSLSPPGTAYEKLFF. DNA for the CDR3: TGTGCCAGCAGTTTATCCCCGCCCGGGACAGCCTATGAAAAACTGTTTTTT.

This clonotype was seen only a few times. V and J are TRBV18 and TRBJ2-2, with a tentative D call TRBD1 (5 bases). The CDR3 extends over 17 amino acids. Trimming took 3 bases from V and 1 from J, leaving 15 bases between them. Germline V gene sequence: CDR1 KGHSH, CDR2 LQKENI. The CDR3 bases are TGTGCCAGCTCACCGGCCTCCAGGGTCCAGAACACCGGGGAGCTGTTTTTT. Translating gives CASSPASRVQNTGELFF.

This clonotype has only a few counts. The chain recombines TRBV12-3 or TRBV12-4 with TRBJ2-1; 8 bases align to TRBD1. The CDR3 consists of 14 residues. V was clipped by 7 bases and J by 6 bases; unmatched bases: 8. The CDR3 coding sequence is TGTGCCAGCATCACACTACAGGGGGGCAATGAGCAGTTCTTC. It is translated as CASITLQGGNEQFF.

This chain uses TRBV9 with TRBJ2-1, with D perhaps TRBD1 (5 bases). The ends were cut back, 1 base at V and 8 bases at J, with 13 bases in the middle. Germline V CDR1 and CDR2: SGDLS, YYNGEE. The CDR3 length is 14 residues. CDR3 coding DNA: TGTGCCAGCAGCGTATGGGGCTCTATTTATGAGCAGTTCTTC. This encodes CASSVWGSIYEQFF.

This clonotype was found many times. The chain combines TRBV6-1 with TRBJ2-1; D might be TRBD2 (6 bases). This CDR3 contains 15 residues. The V gene lost 3 bases and the J gene lost 4 bases, with 13 bases spanning the gap. Germline CDR1 and CDR2: MNHNS and SASEGT. DNA for the CDR3: TGTGCCAGCAGTGAGCTGACGGGACTGTACAATGAGCAGTTCTTC. Translated: CASSELTGLYNEQFF.

The table lists this clonotype with many counts. CDR3 in amino acids: CASSVDPGGSGANVLTF. The DNA of the CDR3 is TGTGCCAGCAGCGTAGACCCAGGGGGATCCGGGGCCAACGTCCTGACTTTC. The V and J genes are TRBV9 and TRBJ2-6, with 7 bases fitting TRBD1. The length of the CDR3 is 17 residues. V shed 0 bases and J 4 bases; nucleotides not matched to a gene: 7. Per the germline V gene, CDR1 is SGDLS and CDR2 is YYNGEE.

This clonotype was seen more than once but under ten times. This chain connects TRBV15 to TRBJ1-1; possibly TRBD1 for D (6 bases). Trimming pared 2 bases from V and 0 bases from J, leaving 13 bases between. Germline CDR1 and CDR2: LNHNV and YYDKDF (reference sequence). This CDR3 is built from 16 residues. The CDR3 DNA reads as TGTGCCACCAGCAGACTGGACAGCTATTTGAACACTGAAGCTTTCTTT. The encoded protein is CATSRLDSYLNTEAFF. Complete variable domain (other parts from reference TRBV15 and TRBJ1-1): DAMVIQNPRYQVTQFGKPVTLSCSQTLNHNVMYWYQQKSSQAPKLLFHYYDKDFNNEADTPDNFQSRRPNTSFCFLDIRSPGLGDTAMYLCATSRLDSYLNTEAFFGQGTRLTVV.

The genes are TRBV12-3 or TRBV12-4 and TRBJ2-1; 10 bases align to TRBD1. This CDR3 has 14 residues. Trimming cost V 6 bases and J 9 bases; bases outside gene matches: 8. The DNA of the CDR3 is TGTGCCAGCAGCCCAACGGACAGGGGGGGTGAGCAGTTCTTC. Translation gives CASSPTDRGGEQFF.

The chain employs TRBV12-3 or TRBV12-4 and TRBJ2-3; TRBD2 might be the D (5 bases). The CDR3 contains 12 residues. The V and J ends lost 3 bases and 6 bases respectively, with 7 bases between them. CDR3 loop: CASSLWEDTQYF. For the CDR3, the DNA is TGTGCCAGCAGTTTGTGGGAGGATACGCAGTATTTT.